This T cell receptor beta chain emerged from a study of T cell responses to AZD1222 COVID-19 vaccine. To note about this clone: The antigen is undetermined.

Whole-study findings and limits: Spike-specific TCR breadth and depth grew following two AZD1222 doses. Close to half of all spike-specific TCRs reportedly target regions of the variants that are unmutated. Baseline seropositivity occurred in only a handful of AZD1222 recipients. None of the repertoires were sampled until the peak T cell response had passed.

The CDR3 extends over 13 amino acids. Germline CDR1 reads LNHDA; CDR2 reads SQIVND (reference sequence). The table came from immunoSEQ multiplex PCR; TCRdb's copy has only in-frame clones and leaves some out. The profile shows 150,000 to 200,000 clones, roughly 93% of them singletons. The specimen was peripheral blood, collected on day 0 of AZD1222 vaccination. The receptor was isolated from an adult in good health. The V gene is TRBV19, the J gene TRBJ2-5; 7 bases map to TRBD2. The end of the DNA fits TRBJ2-7 better, so the J call may be wrong. CDR3 DNA sequence: TGTGCCAGTAGTAACCCAGGACTAGGCGAGCAGTACTTC. It yields the protein CASSNPGLGEQYF.